Presented here are 15 T cell receptor beta chains from one specimen sequenced in a study of response to subunit inactivated influenza vaccine. TCRdb called the RT-PCR reads again in MiXCR, with one record for every CDR3 protein. The table has about 780,000 distinct CDR3 sequences, less than 20% seen once. The specimen was PBMCs from blood, collected around 5 days after vaccination. These receptors were obtained from a man aged 45-60 years who received an inactivated influenza vaccine.

Only a few counts were recorded for this clonotype. The chain is built from TRBV20-1 and TRBJ1-2; D is uncertain. The V gene lost 0 bases and the J gene lost 8 bases, with 7 bases spanning the gap. CDR1 and CDR2 (germline): DFQATT, SNEGSKA (reference sequence). This CDR3 is 11 amino acids long. The CDR3 protein is CSARDHPGYTF. As DNA, the CDR3 is TGCAGTGCTAGAGATCATCCCGGCTACACCTTC.

The chain joins TRBV5-4 to TRBJ1-2, with D perhaps TRBD1 (5 bases). The germline V gene has CDR1 SGHNT and CDR2 YYREEE (reference sequence). V lost 0 bases and J 4 bases, leaving 16 bases between the germline ends. The CDR3 spans 16 residues. DNA for the CDR3: TGTGCCAGCAGCTTGGACTCCGGCCAGGGTGGCTATGGCTACACCTTC. It codes for CASSLDSGQGGYGYTF.

V gene TRBV10-2 combines with J gene TRBJ2-7; TRBD1 matches at 7 bases. This CDR3 contains 14 residues. CDR1 is WSHSY and CDR2 is SAAADI in the germline V gene. Unmatched junction bases numbered 5, after V lost 6 bases and J lost 0 bases. The CDR3 DNA follows: TGCGCCAGCAGGGCTTGGGACAGCTCCTACGAGCAGTACTTC. Amino acids: CASRAWDSSYEQYF.

The rearrangement joins TRBV7-2 to TRBJ1-1; 10 nucleotides match TRBD1. V trimming: 2 bases; J trimming: 12 bases; junction bases outside the gene matches: 9. Looked up from germline, CDR1 is SGHTA and CDR2 is FQGNSA. The CDR3 spans 14 residues. The CDR3 region has the DNA TGTGCCAGCAGCTTAACCACCGGGACAGGGGCGCCTTTCTTT. It yields the protein CASSLTTGTGAPFF.

The chain links TRBV10-3 to TRBJ1-5; D remains unclear. Trimming removed 3 bases from V and 0 bases from J, with 9 bases in between. Germline values: CDR1 ENHRY, CDR2 SYGVKD. This CDR3 has 15 amino acids. CDR3 sequence reads: CAISDEGISNQPQHF. Written as DNA, the CDR3 is TGTGCCATCAGTGACGAAGGGATTAGCAATCAGCCCCAGCATTTT.

The genes are TRBV20-1 and TRBJ1-6; D is unclear. Germline V gene data show CDR1 as DFQATT and CDR2 as SNEGSKA (reference sequence). This CDR3 is 13 amino acids long. V lost 2 bases and J 2 bases, leaving 4 bases between the germline ends. CDR3 residues: CSARRAYNSPLHF. CDR3 sequence (DNA): TGCAGTGCTAGAAGAGCCTATAATTCACCCCTCCACTTT.

This clonotype was seen a handful of times. The CDR3 sequence is CASSYGQTTGELFF. CDR3 coding DNA: TGTGCCAGCAGTTACGGACAGACGACCGGGGAGCTGTTTTTT. The chain recombines TRBV6-5 with TRBJ2-2, with a weak D call TRBD1 (6 bases). This CDR3 is 14 amino acids long. From germline, CDR1 is MNHEY and CDR2 SVGAGI. V lost 2 bases and J 5 bases, leaving 9 bases between the germline ends.

CDR3 DNA sequence: TGTGCCAGCAGTTTCCCGGACTCGGTGCAGTACTTC. Encoded protein: CASSFPDSVQYF. The rearrangement uses TRBV28 and TRBJ2-7; a possible D gene is TRBD2 (5 bases). This CDR3 spans 12 amino acids. Per the germline V gene, CDR1 is MDHEN and CDR2 is SYDVKM. V was clipped by 3 bases and J by 9 bases, with 12 bases between them.

The chain has TRBV28 and TRBJ1-1; D unresolved. The CDR3 is made up of 14 amino acids. V was pared by 3 bases and J by 3 bases, with 11 bases between. Germline CDR1 and CDR2: MDHEN and SYDVKM. In nucleotides, the CDR3 is TGTGCCAGCAGTTTGAGGCCGACTTACACTGAAGCTTTCTTT. It encodes CASSLRPTYTEAFF.

This clonotype appeared a few times. V gene TRBV7-9 combines with J gene TRBJ1-2; D possibly corresponds to TRBD1 (6 bases). Germline V gene lookup returns CDR1 SEHNR and CDR2 FQNEAQ (reference sequence). The CDR3 is 13 amino acids. V lost 8 bases, J lost 5 bases, and 15 bases lay in between. CDR3 region: CASGMNQGYGYTF. CDR3 DNA sequence: TGTGCCAGCGGGATGAATCAGGGGTATGGCTACACCTTC.

This clonotype has only a few counts. The rearrangement joins TRBV11-2 to TRBJ2-5, with 9 nucleotides matching TRBD2. J was trimmed by 5 bases and V by 5 bases; bases with no gene match: 12. This CDR3 spans 16 amino acids. Germline assignment: CDR1 SGHAT and CDR2 FQNNGV. The CDR3 DNA sequence: TGTGCCAGCAGCCCCTCCGGGACTAGCTGGCGTGAGACCCAGTACTTC. Residues: CASSPSGTSWRETQYF.

This clonotype appeared a few times. The V and J genes are TRBV29-1 and TRBJ2-2; D remains ambiguous. The CDR3 runs to 12 residues. V was shortened by 6 bases and J by 2 bases, with 7 bases between the two germline ends. Looked up from germline, CDR1 is SQVTM and CDR2 is ANQGSEA. CDR3 loop: CSVQENTGELFF. CDR3 DNA: TGCAGCGTCCAGGAAAACACCGGGGAGCTGTTTTTT.

This clonotype was detected many times. The rearrangement links TRBV7-2 to TRBJ2-7, with TRBD1 matching over 7 bases. The ends lost 0 bases at V and 1 base at J; junction bases unmatched: 3. This CDR3 spans 15 amino acids. Per germline, CDR1 SGHTA and CDR2 FQGNSA. The CDR3 spells CASSLAGDSSYEQYF. The CDR3 bases are TGTGCCAGCAGCTTAGCGGGGGACAGTTCCTACGAGCAGTACTTC.

V usage is TRBV20-1 and J usage is TRBJ2-7; 7 bases line up with TRBD2. Trimming cost V 6 bases and J 0 bases; bases outside gene matches: 20. The germline V gene has CDR1 DFQATT and CDR2 SNEGSKA (reference sequence). The CDR3 spans 18 residues. CDR3 bases: TGCAGTGCCTCGACTAGCCCTCAGAAGCCCCTTTACTCCTACGAGCAGTACTTC. Protein: CSASTSPQKPLYSYEQYF.

The sample holds many counts of this clonotype. This chain joins TRBV5-6 and TRBJ2-5, with 7 bases identical to TRBD2. J was trimmed by 4 bases and V by 1 base; bases with no gene match: 10. This CDR3 is built from 16 residues. CDR1 is SGHDT and CDR2 is YYEEEE in the germline V gene. The CDR3 DNA reads TGTGCCAGCAGCTTGTGGGACTATCGGGGGTTAGAGACCCAGTACTTC. Protein product: CASSLWDYRGLETQYF. Looking up the rest from reference TRBV5-6 and TRBJ2-5 gives the full variable domain: DAGVTQSPTHLIKTRGQQVTLRCSPKSGHDTVSWYQQALGQGPQFIFQYYEEEERQRGNFPDRFSGHQFPNYSSELNVNALLLGDSALYLCASSLWDYRGLETQYFGPGTRLLVL.